This TCR beta chain was observed in a study of immune characterization of retroperitoneal liposarcoma. From the PCR reads, TCRdb called clonotypes with MiXCR, one entry per CDR3 protein. This sample has 6,500 to 7,000 distinct CDR3 sequences; roughly 30% occur once, and the top ten carry about 45%. Germline loops: CDR1 SGHNT, CDR2 YENEEA. V dropped 4 bases and J dropped 4; count of bases not matched to a gene: 5. The CDR3 is 15 residues long. The genes are TRBV11-3 and TRBJ2-1; 9 bases are shared with TRBD2. Input material: blood. The receptor was derived from a male donor with retroperitoneal liposarcoma. The CDR3 reads CASSSLAGTYNEQFF. CDR3 in DNA: TGTGCCAGCAGCTCCCTAGCGGGAACTTACAATGAGCAGTTCTTC.